The sequence of this T cell receptor (beta chain) was determined in a study of shared T cell receptors in the human thymus. TCRdb's table, derived via immunoSEQ multiplex PCR, lists solely in-frame clones and lacks some. The sample includes about 660,000 clones, around 87% of them seen just once. The CDR3 loop spans 16 amino acids. J gave up 2 bases and V 0 bases, and 5 bases lay outside the gene matches. Germline loops: CDR1 SGHRS, CDR2 YFSETQ. This same sample was also taken into another study, of human thymus T cells. Per that study: It was from resections taken during corrective heart surgery that the thymus tissue came. Thymic repertoires from unrelated individuals overlapped highly, related research reported.

The chain employs TRBV5-1 and TRBJ2-1; 7 bases are shared with TRBD2. The clonotype originates from a boy younger than two with a congenital heart defect. Sequenced material: thymocytes. The CDR3 coding sequence is TGCGCCAGCAGCTTGGTGGCGGGAGTCCCCTACAATGAGCAGTTCTTC. Protein sequence: CASSLVAGVPYNEQFF.